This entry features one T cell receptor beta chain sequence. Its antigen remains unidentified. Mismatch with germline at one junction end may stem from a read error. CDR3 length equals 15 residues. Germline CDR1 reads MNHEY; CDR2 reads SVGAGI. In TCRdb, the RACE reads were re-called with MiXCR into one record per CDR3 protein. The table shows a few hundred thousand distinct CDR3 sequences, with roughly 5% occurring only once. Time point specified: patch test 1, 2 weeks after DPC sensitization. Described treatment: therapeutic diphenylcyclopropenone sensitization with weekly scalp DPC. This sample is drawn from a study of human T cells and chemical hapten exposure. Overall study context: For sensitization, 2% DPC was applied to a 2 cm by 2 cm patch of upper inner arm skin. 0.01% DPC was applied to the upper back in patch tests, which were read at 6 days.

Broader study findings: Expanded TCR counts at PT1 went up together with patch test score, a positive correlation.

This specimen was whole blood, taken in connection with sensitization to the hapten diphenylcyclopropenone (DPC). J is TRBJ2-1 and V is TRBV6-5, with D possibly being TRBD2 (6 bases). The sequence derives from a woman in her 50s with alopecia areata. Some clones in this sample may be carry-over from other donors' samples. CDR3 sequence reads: CASSSHSGRAGPSIF. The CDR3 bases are TGTGCCAGCAGTTCTCACTCCGGAAGAGCGGGCCCCTCAATCTTC.